Below, one T cell receptor (beta chain) is given with its context. This entry is derived from a study of blood T cell repertoires in COVID-19. At the level of the study: Some COVID-19 samples were acute and others convalescent; all came from the United States, Italy and Spain. From T cells, B-cell-depleted T cells, or PBMCs came the material, which was cDNA or gDNA.

As processed by the authors: Using reference gene primer amplification, nucleated cell counts were estimated. Data came from immunoSEQ multiplex PCR; TCRdb stores just in-frame clones and leaves some out. V, J and clone size reflect that table, while D and trimming were determined from the DNA. The profile shows roughly 300,000 clones, around 83% of them singletons. With 2 bases removed from V and 8 bases from J, the gap between germline ends came to 15 bases. Germline V gene data show CDR1 as MDHEN and CDR2 as SYDVKM. The CDR3 loop spans 14 amino acids. This clonotype was sampled from a woman aged 45-59 years with acute or convalescent COVID-19. Sequencing was performed on peripheral blood. The genes are TRBV28 and TRBJ1-2; a possible D gene is TRBD1 (5 bases). The CDR3 DNA reads as TGTGCCAGCAGTTTAAGGACGGTCGGGGGAGGCTACACCTTC. This codes for CASSLRTVGGGYTF.